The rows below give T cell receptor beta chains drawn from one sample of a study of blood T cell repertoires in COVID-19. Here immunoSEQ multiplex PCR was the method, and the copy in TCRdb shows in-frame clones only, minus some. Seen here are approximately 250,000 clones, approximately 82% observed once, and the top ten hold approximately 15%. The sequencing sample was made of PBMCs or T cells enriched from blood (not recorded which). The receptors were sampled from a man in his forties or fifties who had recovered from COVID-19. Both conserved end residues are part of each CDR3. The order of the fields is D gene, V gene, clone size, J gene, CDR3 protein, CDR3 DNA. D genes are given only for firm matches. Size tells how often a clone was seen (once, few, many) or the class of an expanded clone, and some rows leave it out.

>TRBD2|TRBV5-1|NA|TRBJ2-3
CASSSLAGPGADTQYF
TGCGCCAGCAGCTCACTAGCGGGACCCGGGGCAGATACGCAGTATTTT
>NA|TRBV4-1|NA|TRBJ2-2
CASSQELAGYTGELFF
TGCGCCAGCAGCCAAGAATTGGCGGGGTACACCGGGGAGCTGTTTTTT
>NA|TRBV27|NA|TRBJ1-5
CASSLRYSNQPQHF
TGTGCCAGCAGTTTGCGTTATAGCAATCAGCCCCAGCATTTT
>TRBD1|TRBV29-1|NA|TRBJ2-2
CSVGTGWTGELFF
TGCAGCGTGGGGACAGGGTGGACCGGGGAGCTGTTTTTT
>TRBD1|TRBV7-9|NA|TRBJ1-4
CASSSGTGLGEKLFF
TGTGCCAGCAGCTCGGGGACAGGGCTCGGGGAAAAACTGTTTTTT
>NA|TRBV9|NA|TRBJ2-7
CASSGGQASYEQYF
TGTGCCAGTAGCGGGGGACAGGCCTCCTACGAGCAGTACTTC
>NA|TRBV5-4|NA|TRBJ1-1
CASSGVQGIAFF
TGTGCCAGCAGCGGTGTACAGGGTATCGCTTTCTTT
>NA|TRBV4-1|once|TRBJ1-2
CASSLRPPTGNYGYTF
TGCGCCAGCAGCTTACGTCCCCCGACGGGTAACTATGGCTACACCTTC
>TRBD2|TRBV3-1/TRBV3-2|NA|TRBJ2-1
CASSRRGANEQFF
TGTGCCAGCAGCCGGCGGGGGGCAAATGAGCAGTTCTTC
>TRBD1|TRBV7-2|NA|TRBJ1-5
CASSLRQGLGQPQHF
TGTGCCAGCAGCCTCCGACAGGGTTTGGGACAGCCCCAGCATTTT
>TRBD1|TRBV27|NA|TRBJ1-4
CASSLKTGVTNEKLFF
TGTGCCAGCAGTTTAAAAACAGGGGTAACTAATGAAAAACTGTTTTTT
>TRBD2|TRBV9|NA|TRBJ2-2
CASSPRERAGKRAGELFF
TGTGCCAGCAGCCCAAGGGAGCGAGCGGGAAAGAGGGCCGGGGAGCTGTTTTTT
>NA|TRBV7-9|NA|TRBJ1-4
CASSVMYRQASEKLFF
TGTGCCAGCAGCGTAATGTATAGGCAGGCTTCTGAAAAACTGTTTTTT
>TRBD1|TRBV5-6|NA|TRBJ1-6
CASSYGQGRSPLHF
TGTGCCAGCAGCTACGGACAGGGAAGGTCACCCCTCCACTTT
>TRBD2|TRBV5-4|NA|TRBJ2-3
CASSLPASGKKTDTQYF
TGTGCCAGCAGCTTGCCCGCTAGCGGGAAGAAAACAGATACGCAGTATTTT
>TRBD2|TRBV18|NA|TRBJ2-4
CASSQLAGGRRAKNIQYF
TGTGCCAGCTCACAACTAGCGGGGGGCAGAAGAGCCAAAAACATTCAGTACTTC
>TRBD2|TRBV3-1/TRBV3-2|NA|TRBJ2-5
CASSQGSTRTSWQETQYF
TGTGCCAGCAGCCAAGGTTCGACTAGGACTAGCTGGCAGGAGACCCAGTACTTC
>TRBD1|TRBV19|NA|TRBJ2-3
CASSILGQLTDTQYF
TGTGCCAGTAGTATTCTGGGACAGCTCACAGATACGCAGTATTTT
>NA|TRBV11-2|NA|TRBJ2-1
CASSRSWGRSYNEQFF
TGTGCCAGCAGCCGGTCGTGGGGCCGCTCCTACAATGAGCAGTTCTTC
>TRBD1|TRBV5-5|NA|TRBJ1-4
CASSLSPTGASNEKLFF
TGTGCCAGCAGCTTGTCCCCGACAGGGGCAAGTAATGAAAAACTGTTTTTT
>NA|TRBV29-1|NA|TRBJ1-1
CSGAGRGTEAFF
TGCAGCGGAGCCGGGAGGGGCACTGAAGCTTTCTTT
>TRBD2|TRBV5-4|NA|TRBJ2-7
CASSQTSGRSLEYF
TGTGCCAGCAGCCAGACTAGCGGGAGGAGCTTGGAGTACTTC
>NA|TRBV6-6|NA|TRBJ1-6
CASSYLKGDNSPLHF
TGTGCCAGCAGTTACCTCAAAGGGGATAATTCACCCCTCCACTTT
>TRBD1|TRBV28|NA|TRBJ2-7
CASRLLGTGQYEQYF
TGTGCCAGCAGACTCTTAGGGACAGGGCAGTACGAGCAGTACTTC
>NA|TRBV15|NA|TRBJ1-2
CATSRAAGSGGYTF
TGTGCCACCAGCAGAGCAGCAGGGTCCGGGGGCTACACCTTC
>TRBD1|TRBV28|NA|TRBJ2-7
CASSLLGGQGVVEQYF
TGTGCCAGCAGTTTACTTGGAGGACAGGGAGTGGTCGAGCAGTACTTC
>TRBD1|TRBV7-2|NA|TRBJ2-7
CASTGQGGHEQYF
TGTGCCAGCACGGGACAGGGGGGCCACGAGCAGTACTTC
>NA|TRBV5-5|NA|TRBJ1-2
CASSIGLDYGYTF
TGTGCCAGCAGCATCGGACTGGACTATGGCTACACCTTC
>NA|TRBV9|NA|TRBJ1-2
CASRSGQGRGYTF
TGTGCCAGCAGGTCAGGGCAGGGCCGTGGCTACACCTTC
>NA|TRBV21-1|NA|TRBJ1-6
CASSKITLGTANNSPLHF
TGTGCCAGCAGCAAAATCACTTTAGGGACAGCTAATAATTCACCCCTCCACTTT
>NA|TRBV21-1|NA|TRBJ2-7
CASRNTWDRGTHEQYF
TGTGCCAGCAGGAATACCTGGGACAGGGGTACGCACGAGCAGTACTTC
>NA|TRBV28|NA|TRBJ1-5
CASSEALSGPQHF
TGTGCCAGCAGTGAGGCCCTGTCTGGGCCCCAGCATTTT
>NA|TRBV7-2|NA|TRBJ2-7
CASSVSGSYEQYF
TGTGCCAGCAGCGTTTCCGGTTCCTACGAGCAGTACTTC
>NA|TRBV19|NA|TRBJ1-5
CASSSRVDQPQHF
TGTGCCAGTAGTTCCAGGGTCGATCAGCCCCAGCATTTT
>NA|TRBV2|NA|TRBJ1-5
CATHRQYSNQPQHF
TGTGCCACCCACCGACAGTATAGCAATCAGCCCCAGCATTTT
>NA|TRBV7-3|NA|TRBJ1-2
CASSYYGYTF
TGTGCCAGCAGTTATTATGGCTACACCTTC
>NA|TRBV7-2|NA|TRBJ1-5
CASSPQWNQPQHF
TGTGCCAGCAGTCCACAGTGGAATCAGCCCCAGCATTTT
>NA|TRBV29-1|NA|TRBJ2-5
CSVTVNLRETQYF
TGCAGCGTTACAGTAAATTTGAGAGAGACCCAGTACTTC
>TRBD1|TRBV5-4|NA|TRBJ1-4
CASSARDRDNEKLFF
TGTGCCAGCAGCGCCCGGGACAGAGACAATGAAAAACTGTTTTTT
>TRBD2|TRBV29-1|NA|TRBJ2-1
CSVGLAGRDEQFF
TGCAGCGTCGGACTAGCGGGGCGCGATGAGCAGTTCTTC
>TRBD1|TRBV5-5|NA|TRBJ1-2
CASTYTGTAIYGYTF
TGTGCCAGCACCTATACCGGGACAGCGATCTATGGCTACACCTTC
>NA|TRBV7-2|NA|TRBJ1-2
CASSGTLANYGYTF
TGTGCCAGCAGCGGAACTCTAGCTAACTATGGCTACACCTTC
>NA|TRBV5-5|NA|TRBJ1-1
CASSLGPGRGSTEAFF
TGTGCCAGCAGCTTGGGGCCGGGGCGCGGGAGCACTGAAGCTTTCTTT
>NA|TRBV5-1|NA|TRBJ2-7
CASSLRGYEQYF
TGCGCCAGCAGCTTGAGGGGTTACGAGCAGTACTTC
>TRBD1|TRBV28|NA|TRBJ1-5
CASSLQGGIQPQHF
TGTGCCAGCAGTTTACAGGGGGGCATCCAGCCCCAGCATTTT
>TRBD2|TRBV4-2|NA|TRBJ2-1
CASSQDSSGRVGQFF
TGTGCCAGCAGCCAAGATTCTAGCGGGAGGGTCGGGCAGTTCTTC
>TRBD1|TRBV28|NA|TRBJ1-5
CASSTQGANQPQHF
TGTGCCAGCAGTACACAGGGGGCGAATCAGCCCCAGCATTTT
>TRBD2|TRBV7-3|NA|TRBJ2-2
CASSLIPSGTNTGELFF
TGTGCCAGCAGCTTAATCCCTAGCGGAACGAACACCGGGGAGCTGTTTTTT
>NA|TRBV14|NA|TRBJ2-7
CASTTAGTYEQYF
TGTGCCAGCACCACGGCGGGAACTTACGAGCAGTACTTC
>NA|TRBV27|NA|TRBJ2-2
CASRAQRNTGELFF
TGTGCCAGCAGGGCCCAGCGGAACACCGGGGAGCTGTTTTTT
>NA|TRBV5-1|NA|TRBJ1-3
CASSSPPGNTIYF
TGCGCCAGCAGCAGCCCCCCTGGAAACACCATATATTTT
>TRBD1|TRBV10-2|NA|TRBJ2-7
CASSELESTGGIVYEQYF
TGCGCCAGCAGTGAGTTAGAAAGTACAGGGGGCATTGTGTACGAGCAGTACTTC
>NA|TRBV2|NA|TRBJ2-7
CASSDRAYEQYF
TGTGCCAGCAGTGACAGGGCCTACGAGCAGTACTTC
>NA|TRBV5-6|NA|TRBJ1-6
CASSAGQPNSNSPLHF
TGTGCCAGCAGCGCCGGACAGCCCAATAGTAATTCACCCCTCCACTTT
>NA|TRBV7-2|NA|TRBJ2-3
CASRVSSTDTQYF
TGTGCCAGCAGGGTCAGTAGCACAGATACGCAGTATTTT
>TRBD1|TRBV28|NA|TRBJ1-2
CASSTPGQGFNYGYTF
TGTGCCAGCAGCACTCCGGGACAGGGGTTTAACTATGGCTACACCTTC
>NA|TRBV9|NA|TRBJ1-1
CASSQWAGTEAFF
TGTGCCAGCAGCCAGTGGGCGGGAACTGAAGCTTTCTTT
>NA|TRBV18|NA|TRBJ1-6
CASSPDSLSPLHF
TGTGCCAGCTCCCCGGACAGTCTTTCACCCCTCCACTTT
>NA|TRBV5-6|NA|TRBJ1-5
CASSLGRNQPQHF
TGTGCCAGCAGCTTGGGGCGCAATCAGCCCCAGCATTTT